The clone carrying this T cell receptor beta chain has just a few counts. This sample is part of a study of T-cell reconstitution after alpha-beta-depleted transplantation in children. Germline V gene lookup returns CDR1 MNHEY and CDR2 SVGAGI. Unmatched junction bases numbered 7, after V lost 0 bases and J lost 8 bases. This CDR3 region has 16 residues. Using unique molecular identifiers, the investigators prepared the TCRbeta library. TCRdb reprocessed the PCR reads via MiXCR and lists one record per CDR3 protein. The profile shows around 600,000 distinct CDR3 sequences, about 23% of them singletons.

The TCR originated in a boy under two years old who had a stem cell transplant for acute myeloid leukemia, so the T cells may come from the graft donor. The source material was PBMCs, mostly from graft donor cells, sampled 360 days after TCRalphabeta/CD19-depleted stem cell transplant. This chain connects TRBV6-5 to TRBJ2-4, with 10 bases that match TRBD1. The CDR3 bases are TGTGCCAGCAGTTACTCGATCGGGACAGGGGCCCACATTCAGTACTTC. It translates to CASSYSIGTGAHIQYF.